This T cell receptor (beta chain) emerged from a study of OX40 agonist ivuxolimab in advanced cancers. The overall study: Treatment of patients was with ivuxolimab, an agonistic anti-OX40 (CD134) antibody. Prior therapy, whether anti-PD-1, anti-PD-L1 or anti-CTLA-4, was allowed, and under 50% had some. Overall study findings and caveats: Expanded clones tended on average to be more numerous among CD8+ T cells than CD4+.

Method: immunoSEQ multiplex PCR; TCRdb's copy keeps in-frame clones and lacks some. The sample has 75,000 to 100,000 clones; more than 85% are singletons. This clone was detected once. The antigen remains unidentified. CDR1 is ENHRY, CDR2 SYGVKD, per germline. Losses at the gene ends were 6 bases for V and 0 bases for J; bases not matched to a gene: 12. CDR3 length: 17 residues. This sequence originates from an adult with an advanced solid tumor such as melanoma, head and neck, liver or kidney cancer. The chain joins TRBV10-3 to TRBJ1-1; TRBD1 matches 8 bases. The material was CD4+ or CD8+ T cells sorted from blood, obtained in a trial of the OX40 agonist ivuxolimab. The CDR3 sequence: CAISRTGLRTLNTEAFF. As DNA, the CDR3 is TGTGCCATCAGCCGGACAGGGCTTCGGACATTGAACACTGAAGCTTTCTTT.